This T cell receptor (beta chain) derives from a study of shared T cell receptors in the human thymus. Assay: immunoSEQ multiplex PCR; the TCRdb copy retains only in-frame clones and omits some. This table has some 700,000 clones, approximately 85% appearing once. Per germline, CDR1 MNHEY and CDR2 SMNVEV (reference sequence). This CDR3 has 13 amino acids. Between the trimmed V and J ends, which lost 5 bases and 3 bases, there was a span of 10 bases. This same sample was also taken into another study, of human thymus T cells. From that second work: Resections were taken during corrective heart surgery, and the thymus tissue came from these. Both thymic and peripheral blood repertoires showed apparently biased V and J usage. Overlap was high between thymic repertoires from unrelated individuals, as reported in related research.

The receptor's source is a girl under three years old with a congenital heart defect. This chain connects TRBV27 to TRBJ1-1; no definite D call. The sequenced material came from thymocytes. The CDR3 here is CASSPTMYTEAFF. The CDR3 nucleotides read TGTGCCAGCAGTCCGACAATGTACACTGAAGCTTTCTTT.